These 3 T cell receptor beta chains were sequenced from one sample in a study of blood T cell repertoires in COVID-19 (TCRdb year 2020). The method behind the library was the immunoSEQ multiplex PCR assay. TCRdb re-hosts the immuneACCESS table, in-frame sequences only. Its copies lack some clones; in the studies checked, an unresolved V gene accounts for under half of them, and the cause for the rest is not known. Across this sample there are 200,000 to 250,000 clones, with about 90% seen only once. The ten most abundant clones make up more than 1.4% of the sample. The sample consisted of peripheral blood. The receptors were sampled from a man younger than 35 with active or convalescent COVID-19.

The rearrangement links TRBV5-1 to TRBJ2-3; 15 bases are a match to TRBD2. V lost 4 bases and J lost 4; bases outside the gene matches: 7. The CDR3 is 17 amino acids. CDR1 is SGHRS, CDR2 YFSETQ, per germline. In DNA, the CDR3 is TGCGCCAGCAGCCCCAGGACTAGCGGGAGGGGTCCAGATACGCAGTATTTT. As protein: CASSPRTSGRGPDTQYF.

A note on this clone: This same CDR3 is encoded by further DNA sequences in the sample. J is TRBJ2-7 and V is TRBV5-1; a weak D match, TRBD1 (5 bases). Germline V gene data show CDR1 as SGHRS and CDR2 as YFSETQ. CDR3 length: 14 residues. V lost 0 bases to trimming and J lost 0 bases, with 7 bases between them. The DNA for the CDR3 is TGCGCCAGCAGCTTGGAGCAGGGCTCCTACGAGCAGTACTTC. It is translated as CASSLEQGSYEQYF.

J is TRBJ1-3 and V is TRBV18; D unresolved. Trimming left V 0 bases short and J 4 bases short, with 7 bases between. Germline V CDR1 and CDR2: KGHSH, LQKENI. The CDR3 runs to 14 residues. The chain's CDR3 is CASSPPAGGNTIYF. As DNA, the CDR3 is TGTGCCAGCTCACCACCGGCAGGAGGAAACACCATATATTTT.